What follows are 2 T cell receptor beta chains derived from one specimen sequenced in a study of CD8 T cells in ankylosing spondylitis. General study points: Blood of patients with ankylosing spondylitis appeared to be characterized by a TCR beta motif of eight or nine highly homologous variants.

TCRdb reprocessed the 5' RACE reads via MiXCR and lists one record per CDR3 protein. The table lists about 540,000 distinct CDR3 sequences, roughly 13% of them singletons, with under 7.5% in the top ten. No antigen has been assigned to these receptors. The sequencing sample was made of blood, either unsorted or a sorted T cell fraction (not recorded which). The source is a male donor with ankylosing spondylitis.

At least ten counts were recorded for this clonotype. The V call is TRBV7-9, the J call TRBJ1-2, with 8 bases aligning to TRBD1. CDR3 length: 14 amino acids. With V trimmed by 3 bases and J by 2 bases, 2 bases remained unmatched. The germline V gene has CDR1 SEHNR and CDR2 FQNEAQ (reference sequence). CDR3 in DNA: TGTGCCAGCAGCTTCGGGACAGGAAACTATGGCTACACCTTC. Translating gives CASSFGTGNYGYTF.

The rearrangement uses TRBV5-1 and TRBJ1-2; D unclear. With 4 bases removed from V and 4 bases from J, the gap between germline ends came to 14 bases. From germline, CDR1 is SGHRS and CDR2 YFSETQ. This CDR3 comprises 14 residues. The CDR3 nucleotides are TGCGCCAGCAGCCCGGTGTCCCCGGGCTATGGCTACACCTTC. Translation gives CASSPVSPGYGYTF.